Each of the 26 T cell receptor beta chains below was sequenced from the same sample in a study of cytomegalovirus exposure and HLA in healthy donors. The PCR was carried out with 60 Vbeta primers and 13 Jbeta primers. Libraries were prepared by immunoSEQ multiplex PCR; TCRdb keeps only in-frame clonotypes and omits some of them. Of fewer than 350,000 clones listed, about 90% are singletons. Material for sequencing was PBMCs. The source of these receptors is a woman between 18 and 30 years old in good health and CMV-seronegative.

V usage is TRBV7-2 and J usage is TRBJ1-6; no clear D. The CDR3 is 16 amino acids. Trimming removed 4 bases at V and 5 bases at J, with 15 bases between. Germline lookup yields CDR1 SGHTA and CDR2 FQGNSA. The CDR3 loop reads CASSSQRADDNSPLHF. The CDR3 DNA sequence: TGTGCCAGCAGCTCACAGAGGGCAGATGATAATTCACCCCTCCACTTT.

The gene calls are TRBV5-6 and TRBJ1-2; 11 bases are a match to TRBD1. The CDR3 loop spans 15 amino acids. The germline CDR1 and CDR2 sequences are SGHDT and YYEEEE. V was pared by 2 bases and J by 7 bases, with 7 bases of the junction left unmatched. Here the CDR3 reads CASSLPGQGVIGYTF. Here the CDR3 DNA reads TGTGCCAGCAGCTTACCGGGACAGGGGGTCATTGGCTACACCTTC. Using reference TRBV5-6 and TRBJ1-2 for the parts outside the CDR3, the full variable domain is DAGVTQSPTHLIKTRGQQVTLRCSPKSGHDTVSWYQQALGQGPQFIFQYYEEEERQRGNFPDRFSGHQFPNYSSELNVNALLLGDSALYLCASSLPGQGVIGYTFGSGTRLTVV.

About this clone itself: The junction departs from the called germline gene at one end, perhaps through a read error. The V gene is TRBV6-5, the J gene TRBJ2-1; the match to TRBD2 covers 10 bases. Germline lookup yields CDR1 MNHEY and CDR2 SVGAGI. The CDR3 spans 15 residues. The CDR3 region is CASSYSTSGDNGQFF. CDR3 coding DNA: TGTGCCAGCAGTTACTCAACTAGCGGGGACAATGGGCAGTTCTTC.

The chain combines TRBV9 with TRBJ2-3; TRBD2 agrees at 12 bases. Per germline, CDR1 SGDLS and CDR2 YYNGEE. With 0 bases clipped from V and 5 bases from J, the junction kept 7 bases outside the gene matches. CDR3 length equals 17 residues. CDR3 protein: CASSVDPSGGAGDTQYF. For the CDR3, the DNA is TGTGCCAGCAGCGTAGACCCTAGCGGGGGGGCCGGAGATACGCAGTATTTT. Full variable domain (remainder filled in from reference TRBV9 and TRBJ2-3): DSGVTQTPKHLITATGQRVTLRCSPRSGDLSVYWYQQSLDQGLQFLIQYYNGEERAKGNILERFSAQQFPDLHSELNLSSLELGDSALYFCASSVDPSGGAGDTQYFGPGTRLTVL.

This rearrangement joins TRBV2 to TRBJ1-3, with D possibly TRBD1 on 6 matching bases. From germline, CDR1 is SNHLY and CDR2 FYNNEI. The CDR3 is 17 amino acids. The V end was cut by 5 bases, the J end by 0 bases, with 17 bases between. The CDR3 DNA reads as TGTGCCAGCAGTAGGAACAGGGTGAATTTCTCTGGAAACACCATATATTTT. It codes for CASSRNRVNFSGNTIYF.

The chain carries TRBV5-8 and TRBJ1-6, with 7 bases fitting TRBD1. With V trimmed by 0 bases and J by 8 bases, 8 bases remained unmatched. Per the germline V gene, CDR1 is SGHTS and CDR2 is YDEGEE. This CDR3 region has 16 residues. The CDR3 sequence: CASSLAGQPIDSPLHF. DNA for the CDR3: TGTGCCAGCAGCTTGGCGGGACAGCCTATAGATTCACCCCTCCACTTT.

The chain uses TRBV4-1 and TRBJ2-7, with 8 bases matching TRBD2. Germline CDR1 MGHRA, CDR2 YSYEKL. The CDR3 loop spans 16 amino acids. V dropped 4 bases and J dropped 1; count of bases not matched to a gene: 9. The CDR3 is CASSPTGGGLSYEQYF. CDR3 DNA sequence: TGCGCCAGCAGCCCGACAGGCGGGGGGTTGTCCTACGAGCAGTACTTC.

V is TRBV10-1 and J is TRBJ1-1; the D is unclear. The CDR3 totals 13 residues. From germline, CDR1 is WNHNN and CDR2 SYGVQD (reference sequence). With 4 bases removed from V and 0 bases from J, the gap between germline ends came to 6 bases. This CDR3 reads CASSVGVNTEAFF. The CDR3 coding sequence is TGCGCCAGCAGTGTCGGGGTGAACACTGAAGCTTTCTTT.

V usage is TRBV2 and J usage is TRBJ1-3, with D possibly TRBD1 on 5 matching bases. Trimming took 7 bases from V and 0 from J, leaving 10 bases between them. CDR3 length: 14 residues. The germline CDR1 and CDR2 sequences are SNHLY and FYNNEI. The CDR3, as DNA: TGTGCCAGCATCGACAGTAGCTCTGGAAACACCATATATTTT. It specifies CASIDSSSGNTIYF.

The V and J genes are TRBV30 and TRBJ2-1; unclear D gene. The CDR3 sequence is 15 residues long. Trimming took 2 bases from V and 2 from J, leaving 13 bases between them. Germline CDR1 and CDR2: GTSNPN and SVGIG (reference sequence). The CDR3 protein is CAWSPKHSTYNEQFF. The CDR3 nucleotides are TGTGCCTGGAGTCCCAAGCACTCTACCTACAATGAGCAGTTCTTC.

This chain links TRBV11-2 with TRBJ1-2; D gene ambiguous. Germline CDR1 SGHAT, CDR2 FQNNGV. Trimming shortened V by 4 bases and J by 2 bases, and 14 bases separated the two germline ends. This CDR3 is built from 15 residues. CDR3 loop: CASSSDKSGNYGYTF. For the CDR3, the DNA is TGTGCCAGCAGCTCCGATAAGTCGGGGAACTATGGCTACACCTTC.

Concerning this clone itself: At one boundary the junction diverges from the germline segment, which might be a read error. Distinct nucleotide sequences in the sample also encode this CDR3. The V and J genes are TRBV6-1 and TRBJ2-7, with 9 bases matching TRBD2. The CDR3 consists of 13 residues. Per the germline V gene, CDR1 is MNHNS and CDR2 is SASEGT. Here the CDR3 DNA reads TGCGCCGCCCGACTAGCGGCCGGTTACGAGCAGTACTTC. It is translated as CAARLAAGYEQYF.

V and J are TRBV12-5 and TRBJ1-1, with D unclear. CDR3 size: 12 residues. Per the germline V gene, CDR1 is LGHNT and CDR2 is FRNRAP. Deletions cut 6 bases from V and 3 bases from J, with 8 bases between. The CDR3 here is CASGPDYTEAFF. CDR3 sequence (DNA): TGTGCTAGTGGCCCGGACTACACTGAAGCTTTCTTT.

The genes are TRBV9 and TRBJ2-1; TRBD1 might be the D (7 bases). Trimming removed 0 bases from V and 7 bases from J, with 14 bases in between. In germline, CDR1 is SGDLS, CDR2 YYNGEE. This CDR3 is 15 amino acids long. The DNA of the CDR3 is TGTGCCAGCAGCGTAGATGAGGGGGCGGGGAATGAGCAGTTCTTC. Protein: CASSVDEGAGNEQFF.

This rearrangement joins TRBV6-5 to TRBJ2-7; D unclear. Trimming took off 6 bases at V and 0 bases at J, with 9 bases between the two ends. The CDR3 loop spans 13 amino acids. Germline V gives CDR1 MNHEY, CDR2 SVGAGI. In DNA form, the CDR3 reads TGTGCCAGCAGGAGGTCATACTCCTACGAGCAGTACTTC. Translating gives CASRRSYSYEQYF.

The chain has TRBV5-1 and TRBJ2-7; 10 bases are shared with TRBD1. This CDR3 has 16 amino acids. Trimming cost V 1 base and J 1 base; bases outside gene matches: 5. Germline V CDR1 and CDR2: SGHRS, YFSETQ. In DNA form, the CDR3 reads TGCGCCAGCAGCTTGACCCCGGGACAGGGGTCCTACGAGCAGTACTTC. Its protein is CASSLTPGQGSYEQYF.

This clone has a handful of counts. This rearrangement joins TRBV6-1 to TRBJ2-6; D unresolved. Trimming stripped 9 bases from V and 2 bases from J, with 14 bases between. Germline-derived CDR1 and CDR2 are MNHNS and SASEGT. The CDR3 sequence is 15 residues long. As DNA, the CDR3 is TGTGCCAGTATAGAGAGAGCTGCTGGGGCCAACGTCCTGACTTTC. Translated, it gives CASIERAAGANVLTF.

The gene calls are TRBV25-1 and TRBJ1-2; 7 nucleotides agree with TRBD1. J gave up 7 bases and V 2 bases, and 7 bases lay outside the gene matches. CDR1 is MGHDK and CDR2 is SYGVNS in the germline V gene. The CDR3 has 14 amino acids. In DNA form, the CDR3 reads TGTGCCAGCAGTGAACCCCTGACAGGGAGTGGCTACACCTTC. It yields the protein CASSEPLTGSGYTF.

The V call is TRBV15, the J call TRBJ1-4; no firm D call. The germline V gene encodes CDR1 LNHNV and CDR2 YYDKDF (reference sequence). The V end was cut by 1 base, the J end by 0 bases, with 15 bases between. The CDR3 loop spans 18 amino acids. The CDR3 DNA reads as TGTGCCACCAGCAGAGGTGCATCTGGGCCCCCAACTAATGAAAAACTGTTTTTT. Encoded protein: CATSRGASGPPTNEKLFF.

The chain combines TRBV10-3 with TRBJ1-5; weak D call: TRBD1 (5 bases). V dropped 0 bases and J dropped 0 bases, with 6 bases sitting between them. Germline CDR1 is ENHRY and CDR2 is SYGVKD. This CDR3 spans 15 amino acids. This chain's CDR3 is CAISESGASNQPQHF. In nucleotides, the CDR3 is TGTGCCATCAGTGAGTCAGGGGCTAGCAATCAGCCCCAGCATTTT.

The J gene is TRBJ2-3, the V gene TRBV6-5, with D maybe TRBD1 (7 bases). CDR1 and CDR2 (germline): MNHEY, SVGAGI. Trimming shortened V by 5 bases and J by 5 bases, and 8 bases separated the two germline ends. There are 12 residues in the CDR3. The CDR3: CASSQGGDTQYF. CDR3 coding DNA: TGTGCCAGCAGTCAGGGGGGAGATACGCAGTATTTT.

The chain recombines TRBV2 with TRBJ1-6; TRBD1 aligns across 9 bases. CDR1 is SNHLY and CDR2 is FYNNEI in the germline V gene. CDR3 size: 16 residues. V shed 5 bases and J 7 bases; nucleotides not matched to a gene: 9. The CDR3 here is CASSLFPGQGNSPLHF. The CDR3 nucleotides are TGTGCCAGCAGTCTGTTCCCGGGACAGGGAAATTCACCCCTCCACTTT.

The chain uses TRBV10-3 and TRBJ1-1, with D unresolved. The CDR3 has 11 residues. Germline V gene lookup returns CDR1 ENHRY and CDR2 SYGVKD. The germline V and J ends were trimmed by 2 bases and 8 bases, with 6 bases remaining between them. The DNA of the CDR3 is TGTGCCATCAGTGAGGAGGGCGAAGCTTTCTTT. Its translation: CAISEEGEAFF.

The chain combines TRBV13 with TRBJ2-3; TRBD2 matches 13 bases. From germline, CDR1 is PRHDT and CDR2 FYEKMQ (reference sequence). The CDR3 consists of 18 residues. Losses at the gene ends were 4 bases for V and 0 bases for J; bases not matched to a gene: 7. The CDR3 reads CASSSGLAGPTSTDTQYF. DNA of the CDR3: TGTGCCAGCAGCTCGGGACTAGCGGGGCCCACTAGCACAGATACGCAGTATTTT.

The rearrangement uses TRBV9 and TRBJ2-1; TRBD2 matches at 11 bases. Unmatched junction bases numbered 7, after V lost 3 bases and J lost 5 bases. The CDR3 has 16 residues. Germline V gives CDR1 SGDLS, CDR2 YYNGEE. The CDR3 reads CASSGIAGGPHNEQFF. The CDR3 region has the DNA TGTGCCAGCAGCGGGATAGCGGGGGGGCCTCACAATGAGCAGTTCTTC.

This chain uses TRBV19 with TRBJ1-1; no reliable D call. Trimming shortened V by 2 bases and J by 9 bases, and 13 bases separated the two germline ends. This CDR3 is built from 13 residues. Per germline, CDR1 LNHDA and CDR2 SQIVND (reference sequence). The CDR3 sequence: CASSILVSGKAFF. The CDR3 nucleotides are TGTGCCAGTAGTATATTAGTATCGGGGAAAGCTTTCTTT.